These T cell receptor beta chains were read from a single sample in a study of response to subunit inactivated influenza vaccine. TCRdb itself ran the RT-PCR reads through MiXCR, one entry per CDR3 protein. The sample has more than 600,000 distinct CDR3 sequences; less than 20% are singletons. The sample was PBMCs from blood, taken 5 to 6 days after vaccination. Every receptor here comes from a middle-aged man who received an inactivated influenza vaccine. Each CDR3 is given with its conserved first and last residue. D genes are given only for firm matches. Rows may omit the clone size; those that give it use once, few, many or a size class.

clone size: few; D gene: NA; V gene: TRBV11-1; J gene: TRBJ2-7; CDR3 protein: CASSQRRSEQYF; CDR3 DNA: TGTGCCAGCAGCCAAAGAAGATCCGAGCAGTACTTC
clone size: few; D gene: NA; V gene: TRBV12-3/TRBV12-4; J gene: TRBJ1-1; CDR3 protein: CASSLILMAEAFF; CDR3 DNA: TGTGCCAGCAGTCTGATTCTTATGGCTGAAGCTTTCTTT
clone size: NA; D gene: NA; V gene: TRBV29-1; J gene: TRBJ1-1; CDR3 protein: CSVDSGGEAFF; CDR3 DNA: TGCAGCGTTGACTCGGGGGGCGAAGCTTTCTTT
clone size: many; D gene: NA; V gene: TRBV24-1; J gene: TRBJ2-1; CDR3 protein: CATSDLPVNEQFF; CDR3 DNA: TGTGCCACCAGTGATTTGCCGGTCAATGAGCAGTTCTTC
clone size: few; D gene: TRBD2; V gene: TRBV20-1; J gene: TRBJ2-3; CDR3 protein: CSATPSGKLTDTQYF; CDR3 DNA: TGCAGTGCTACCCCTAGCGGCAAGCTCACAGATACGCAGTATTTT
clone size: few; D gene: NA; V gene: TRBV25-1; J gene: TRBJ1-6; CDR3 protein: CASSEWGSPLHF; CDR3 DNA: TGTGCCAGCAGTGAATGGGGTTCACCCCTCCACTTT
clone size: NA; D gene: NA; V gene: TRBV3-1; J gene: TRBJ2-1; CDR3 protein: CASSQDRLVLRNNEQFF; CDR3 DNA: TGTGCCAGCAGCCAAGATCGCCTAGTGCTAAGGAACAATGAGCAGTTCTTC
clone size: NA; D gene: TRBD2; V gene: TRBV20-1; J gene: TRBJ2-5; CDR3 protein: CSAGGSGGRETQYF; CDR3 DNA: TGCAGTGCTGGGGGTAGCGGGGGCCGAGAGACCCAGTACTTC
clone size: NA; D gene: NA; V gene: TRBV7-9; J gene: TRBJ1-2; CDR3 protein: CASSLAGSHRGFGYTF; CDR3 DNA: TGTGCCAGCAGCTTAGCGGGGTCGCACCGGGGTTTTGGCTACACCTTC
clone size: NA; D gene: NA; V gene: TRBV12-3/TRBV12-4; J gene: TRBJ1-2; CDR3 protein: CASSLSRVYGYTF; CDR3 DNA: TGTGCCAGCAGTTTATCCAGGGTTTATGGCTACACCTTC
clone size: few; D gene: TRBD2; V gene: TRBV7-9; J gene: TRBJ2-3; CDR3 protein: CASSPKRLAGASDTQYF; CDR3 DNA: TGTGCCAGCAGCCCGAAACGACTAGCGGGGGCCTCAGATACGCAGTATTTT
clone size: many; D gene: NA; V gene: TRBV12-3/TRBV12-4; J gene: TRBJ2-2; CDR3 protein: CASSLSRIANTGELFF; CDR3 DNA: TGTGCCAGCAGTTTATCCCGGATTGCGAACACCGGGGAGCTGTTTTTT
clone size: few; D gene: TRBD1; V gene: TRBV20-1; J gene: TRBJ2-7; CDR3 protein: CSARDLTGAYEQYF; CDR3 DNA: TGCAGTGCTAGAGATCTGACAGGGGCCTACGAGCAGTACTTC
clone size: few; D gene: NA; V gene: TRBV6-4; J gene: TRBJ1-1; CDR3 protein: CASSVGSFGSEAFF; CDR3 DNA: TGTGCCAGCAGTGTAGGGTCCTTCGGATCTGAAGCTTTCTTT
clone size: NA; D gene: NA; V gene: TRBV7-9; J gene: TRBJ2-3; CDR3 protein: CASSISYGGPGDTQYF; CDR3 DNA: TGTGCCAGCAGCATCTCCTACGGGGGGCCGGGTGATACGCAGTATTTT
clone size: few; D gene: TRBD1; V gene: TRBV9; J gene: TRBJ2-2; CDR3 protein: CASSAYRGTGTGELFF; CDR3 DNA: TGTGCCAGCAGCGCATACAGGGGGACGGGCACCGGGGAGCTGTTTTTT
clone size: NA; D gene: NA; V gene: TRBV27; J gene: TRBJ2-7; CDR3 protein: CASSASRGTYEQYF; CDR3 DNA: TGTGCCAGCAGTGCATCCCGGGGGACCTACGAGCAGTACTTC
clone size: few; D gene: TRBD2; V gene: TRBV10-1; J gene: TRBJ2-1; CDR3 protein: CASSEAGLAGANEQFF; CDR3 DNA: TGCGCCAGCAGTGAGGCAGGACTAGCGGGGGCTAATGAGCAGTTCTTC
clone size: NA; D gene: TRBD1; V gene: TRBV11-2; J gene: TRBJ2-5; CDR3 protein: CASSLRWTGDSETQYF; CDR3 DNA: TGTGCCAGCAGCCTCCGATGGACAGGGGATTCGGAGACCCAGTACTTC
clone size: NA; D gene: NA; V gene: TRBV4-1; J gene: TRBJ2-7; CDR3 protein: CASSQMAGVWSYEQYF; CDR3 DNA: TGCGCCAGCAGCCAAATGGCAGGGGTTTGGTCCTACGAGCAGTACTTC
clone size: few; D gene: TRBD2; V gene: TRBV20-1; J gene: TRBJ2-7; CDR3 protein: CSASSGAHAYEQYF; CDR3 DNA: TGCAGTGCTAGTAGCGGGGCGCATGCCTACGAGCAGTACTTC
clone size: few; D gene: NA; V gene: TRBV29-1; J gene: TRBJ2-7; CDR3 protein: CSVLRPLTYEQYF; CDR3 DNA: TGCAGCGTTCTCAGGCCTTTAACCTACGAGCAGTACTTC
clone size: few; D gene: NA; V gene: TRBV12-3/TRBV12-4; J gene: TRBJ2-1; CDR3 protein: CASSFGEWGRENEQFF; CDR3 DNA: TGTGCCAGCAGTTTCGGGGAGTGGGGACGGGAAAATGAGCAGTTCTTC
clone size: many; D gene: TRBD2; V gene: TRBV20-1; J gene: TRBJ2-5; CDR3 protein: CSMGSGTQETQYF; CDR3 DNA: TGCAGCATGGGTAGCGGGACCCAAGAGACCCAGTACTTC
clone size: NA; D gene: NA; V gene: TRBV4-3; J gene: TRBJ2-2; CDR3 protein: CASSERSTTGELFF; CDR3 DNA: TGCGCCAGCAGCGAAAGGTCTACCACCGGGGAGCTGTTTTTT
clone size: NA; D gene: TRBD2; V gene: TRBV12-3/TRBV12-4; J gene: TRBJ2-5; CDR3 protein: CASAGGSGIQETQYF; CDR3 DNA: TGTGCCAGCGCGGGGGGTAGCGGGATCCAAGAGACCCAGTACTTC
clone size: few; D gene: NA; V gene: TRBV12-5; J gene: TRBJ2-3; CDR3 protein: CASGLVLGGAAFTDTQYF; CDR3 DNA: TGTGCTAGTGGTTTGGTTCTGGGTGGGGCAGCTTTCACAGATACGCAGTATTTT
clone size: NA; D gene: NA; V gene: TRBV11-1; J gene: TRBJ2-1; CDR3 protein: CASSPIRDNEQFF; CDR3 DNA: TGTGCCAGCAGCCCGATACGAGACAATGAGCAGTTCTTC
clone size: NA; D gene: NA; V gene: TRBV7-2; J gene: TRBJ1-6; CDR3 protein: CASSLRRFNSPLHF; CDR3 DNA: TGTGCCAGCAGCTTAAGACGGTTTAATTCACCCCTCCACTTT
clone size: NA; D gene: NA; V gene: TRBV12-3/TRBV12-4; J gene: TRBJ1-1; CDR3 protein: CASSFSTSTEAFF; CDR3 DNA: TGTGCCAGCAGTTTTAGCACATCCACTGAAGCTTTCTTT
clone size: NA; D gene: NA; V gene: TRBV4-2; J gene: TRBJ2-3; CDR3 protein: CASSQDPAYTDTQYF; CDR3 DNA: TGTGCCAGCAGCCAAGATCCGGCATACACAGATACGCAGTATTTT
clone size: NA; D gene: NA; V gene: TRBV11-2; J gene: TRBJ2-3; CDR3 protein: CASSAIRLPPSTDTQYF; CDR3 DNA: TGTGCCAGCAGCGCGATCCGACTGCCACCTAGCACAGATACGCAGTATTTT
clone size: NA; D gene: TRBD1; V gene: TRBV9; J gene: TRBJ2-3; CDR3 protein: CASSSGTGLADTQYF; CDR3 DNA: TGTGCCAGCAGTTCCGGGACAGGGTTAGCAGATACGCAGTATTTT
clone size: NA; D gene: NA; V gene: TRBV29-1; J gene: TRBJ1-2; CDR3 protein: CSVATGRNYGYTF; CDR3 DNA: TGCAGCGTCGCGACAGGAAGAAACTATGGCTACACCTTC
clone size: NA; D gene: TRBD1; V gene: TRBV27; J gene: TRBJ1-2; CDR3 protein: CASSPGTGKNYGYTF; CDR3 DNA: TGTGCCAGCAGTCCCGGGACAGGGAAAAACTATGGCTACACCTTC
clone size: NA; D gene: NA; V gene: TRBV5-4; J gene: TRBJ2-1; CDR3 protein: CASSLYSGFYNEQFF; CDR3 DNA: TGTGCCAGCAGCTTGTACAGCGGGTTCTACAATGAGCAGTTCTTC
clone size: few; D gene: NA; V gene: TRBV5-8; J gene: TRBJ2-1; CDR3 protein: CASSLHSGYNEQFF; CDR3 DNA: TGTGCCAGCAGCTTGCATTCAGGATACAATGAGCAGTTCTTC
clone size: few; D gene: NA; V gene: TRBV18; J gene: TRBJ2-3; CDR3 protein: CASSPLAVDPDTQYF; CDR3 DNA: TGTGCCAGCTCACCACTAGCGGTAGACCCAGATACGCAGTATTTT
clone size: NA; D gene: NA; V gene: TRBV20-1; J gene: TRBJ2-7; CDR3 protein: CSATLPGQPNEQYF; CDR3 DNA: TGCAGTGCTACTCTGCCGGGACAACCTAACGAGCAGTACTTC
clone size: NA; D gene: NA; V gene: TRBV12-3/TRBV12-4; J gene: TRBJ2-4; CDR3 protein: CASSSRGPQLDIQYF; CDR3 DNA: TGTGCCAGCAGTTCACGAGGCCCACAGCTAGACATTCAGTACTTC
clone size: few; D gene: NA; V gene: TRBV7-2; J gene: TRBJ2-3; CDR3 protein: CASSKNWDTQYF; CDR3 DNA: TGTGCCAGCAGCAAAAATTGGGATACGCAGTATTTT